The 2 T cell receptor beta chains below come from one sample, sequenced in a study of T cell repertoires in cytomegalovirus infection. MiXCR was run by TCRdb on the reads, yielding one entry per CDR3 protein. The sample holds about 740,000 distinct CDR3 sequences; 35% are singletons and the top ten take under 3.5%. The sequenced sample was PBMCs. The source of these receptors is a human donor in good health (CMV status not recorded). Some clones in this sample may be carry-over from other donors' samples.

The chain recombines TRBV27 with TRBJ1-5; 7 nucleotides agree with TRBD1. J was trimmed by 6 bases and V by 7 bases; bases with no gene match: 6. The CDR3 extends over 13 amino acids. CDR1 and CDR2 (germline): MNHEY, SMNVEV (reference sequence). The CDR3 DNA reads TGTGCCAGCACTCAACGACAGGGTCAGCCCCAGCATTTT. Protein sequence: CASTQRQGQPQHF.

This clonotype was detected a few times. The rearrangement links TRBV5-1 to TRBJ2-2; possible D gene TRBD1, 5 bases. Germline V gene sequence: CDR1 SGHRS, CDR2 YFSETQ. Trimming shortened V by 4 bases and J by 2 bases, and 12 bases separated the two germline ends. This CDR3 is 15 amino acids long. In nucleotides, the CDR3 is TGCGCCAGCAGCAAAGGGGCGAAAAACACCGGGGAGCTGTTTTTT. Protein sequence: CASSKGAKNTGELFF.